This is a list of T cell receptor beta chains from one sample in a study of blood T cell repertoires in COVID-19. Libraries were prepared by immunoSEQ multiplex PCR; TCRdb keeps only in-frame clonotypes and omits some of them. The sample contains about 150,000 clones, 80% to 90% of which appear only once. The sequencing sample was made of peripheral blood. These receptors came from a man younger than 35 with COVID-19, enrolled during active disease. CDR3s include the opening cysteine and the closing phenylalanine or tryptophan. A D gene is named only where the DNA matches it firmly. The listing skips clone size in some rows; elsewhere it reads once, few, many or a size class.

D,V,J,size,CDR3,DNA
TRBD1,TRBV9,TRBJ1-1,-,CASSLGTGGAMNTEAFF,TGTGCCAGCAGCCTTGGGACAGGGGGTGCGATGAACACTGAAGCTTTCTTT
-,TRBV6-1,TRBJ1-1,-,CASSEISLNTEAFF,TGTGCCAGCAGTGAGATAAGCCTAAACACTGAAGCTTTCTTT
-,TRBV13,TRBJ2-1,-,CASSFGQSYNEQFF,TGTGCCAGCAGCTTTGGCCAGTCCTACAATGAGCAGTTCTTC
-,TRBV4-2,TRBJ2-5,-,CASSQERGVETQYF,TGTGCCAGCAGCCAAGAAAGGGGTGTGGAGACCCAGTACTTC
-,TRBV28,TRBJ2-1,-,CASRGTSGVHNEQFF,TGTGCCAGCAGAGGGACATCCGGGGTCCACAATGAGCAGTTCTTC
TRBD2,TRBV5-6,TRBJ2-5,-,CASSSYLTSGSRETQYF,TGTGCCAGCAGCTCGTATCTGACTAGCGGGAGTAGGGAGACCCAGTACTTC
TRBD1,TRBV18,TRBJ1-5,-,CASSPGQNSNQPQHF,TGTGCCAGCTCACCGGGACAGAATAGCAATCAGCCCCAGCATTTT
TRBD2,TRBV4-3,TRBJ2-7,-,CASSRGTSGIYEQYF,TGCGCCAGCAGCCGCGGGACTAGCGGGATCTACGAGCAGTACTTC
-,TRBV6-5,TRBJ2-7,few,CASRSGTYSYEQYF,TGTGCCAGCAGGTCCGGGACTTACTCCTACGAGCAGTACTTC
-,TRBV5-1,TRBJ2-3,-,CASSASENPTDTQYF,TGCGCCAGCAGCGCCTCGGAGAACCCCACAGATACGCAGTATTTT
TRBD2,TRBV7-8,TRBJ2-7,-,CASSLAGTSGYEQYF,TGTGCCAGCAGCTTAGCCGGGACTAGCGGCTACGAGCAGTACTTC
TRBD2,TRBV7-9,TRBJ2-1,-,CASSLPAGRALNEQFF,TGTGCCAGCAGCCTCCCCGCGGGGAGGGCCTTGAATGAGCAGTTCTTC
TRBD2,TRBV11-2,TRBJ2-3,-,CASSYKPSGQGRADTQYF,TGTGCCAGCAGCTACAAGCCTAGCGGTCAAGGTCGGGCAGATACGCAGTATTTT
-,TRBV6-5,TRBJ2-1,-,CASSAWSNEQFF,TGTGCCAGCAGCGCCTGGAGCAATGAGCAGTTCTTC
-,TRBV7-2,TRBJ2-2,-,CASSSMTRESYTGELFF,TGTGCCAGCAGCTCAATGACACGGGAGAGTTACACCGGGGAGCTGTTTTTT
-,TRBV3-1/TRBV3-2,TRBJ2-7,-,CASILSLVSYEQYF,TGTGCCAGCATCCTATCGTTAGTGAGCTACGAGCAGTACTTC
-,TRBV11-2,TRBJ1-1,-,CASSSQASGNTEAFF,TGTGCCAGCAGCTCACAGGCGAGTGGGAACACTGAAGCTTTCTTT
-,TRBV19,TRBJ2-2,-,CASSPGGGTPTNTGELFF,TGTGCCAGTAGTCCTGGTGGGGGGACTCCAACGAACACCGGGGAGCTGTTTTTT
-,TRBV4-3,TRBJ2-1,-,CASSRTENEQFF,TGCGCCAGCAGCCGTACTGAGAATGAGCAGTTCTTC
TRBD2,TRBV28,TRBJ2-1,-,CASIRPVAGPYNEQFF,TGTGCCAGCATCCGACCCGTAGCGGGACCCTACAATGAGCAGTTCTTC
-,TRBV20-1,TRBJ2-1,-,CSASPRQWQFF,TGCAGTGCCTCGCCCAGACAGTGGCAGTTCTTC
-,TRBV28,TRBJ1-3,-,CASSLPGRTGNTIYF,TGTGCCAGCAGTTTACCAGGTCGTACTGGAAACACCATATATTTT